This T cell receptor beta chain was captured by sequencing in a study of read filtering for tumor transcriptome and immune sequencing. Sampling of bone marrow took place during active disease in every patient. From 400 to 450 ng of RNA, a library with molecular barcoded alpha/delta and beta/gamma adaptors was made. MiXCR was run by TCRdb on the reads, yielding one entry per CDR3 protein. This table holds more than 30,000 distinct CDR3 sequences, approximately 15% found once. The ends lost 5 bases at V and 3 bases at J; junction bases unmatched: 12. This CDR3 is built from 18 residues. CDR1 is MDHEN, CDR2 SYDVKM, per germline. Study-level findings and limits: The sorted CD138-negative fraction was a mixed bone marrow immune population, not purified T cells.

This clonotype was recorded many times. The antigen is not known. The sample consisted of a population of CD138-negative cells sorted from bone marrow. J is TRBJ2-5 and V is TRBV28; 13 positions agree with TRBD2. This TCR was recovered from a donor aged 40 or older with multiple myeloma. CDR3 sequence (DNA): TGTGCCAGCAGTCCGGGACTAGCGGGACTTCTTGCGAAAGAGACCCAGTACTTC. Protein: CASSPGLAGLLAKETQYF.